This T cell receptor beta chain was observed in a study of metastatic and nonmetastatic thyroid tumors. In the study overall: Repertoire data that came from the blood and tumor or nodule tissue of malignant and benign thyroid patients were compared.

To note about this clone: The antigen is unknown.

Among the patients, none had received any treatment before thyroid surgery. In the original processing: Using the CDR3 differences seen across clinicopathological groups, the authors built a distant-metastasis classifier for papillary thyroid cancer, which was meant to discriminate distant-metastatic patients. TCRdb re-called clones from the PCR reads using MiXCR. TCRdb, not the authors, supplied the V and J calls. The data hold some 55,000 clones, with less than 30% observed a single time. The study, taken as a whole, reports: Significantly greater TCR beta diversity was reportedly found in malignant thyroid tumors than in benign nodules (in blood and tumor).

The source material was blood. The sequence derives from a female donor with papillary thyroid cancer or a benign thyroid nodule (not recorded which). Some clones in this sample may be carry-over from other donors' samples.

The CDR3 protein is CSARDQGTFSYEQYF. The CDR3 DNA sequence: TGCAGTGCTAGAGATCAGGGGACTTTCTCCTACGAGCAGTACTTC. The chain couples TRBV20-1 to TRBJ2-7; D tentatively fits TRBD1 or TRBD2 (6 bases each). The germline CDR1 and CDR2 sequences are DFQATT and SNEGSKA (reference sequence). The V end was cut by 0 bases, the J end by 0 bases, with 12 bases between. The CDR3 loop spans 15 amino acids.